Below, one T cell receptor (beta chain) is given with its context. What it binds is unknown. The data are from a study of T cells in localized non-small cell lung cancer. Overall study findings and caveats: Clonality peaked in uninvolved adjacent lung rather than tumor.

Assay: immunoSEQ multiplex PCR; the TCRdb copy retains only in-frame clones and omits some. The repertoire holds fewer than 35,000 clones, just under 80% seen once, with 35% to 40% in the top ten. This material consisted of peripheral blood, taken before any cancer treatment. The receptor was derived from a male donor older than 55 with stage II squamous cell lung carcinoma.

As DNA, the CDR3 is TGTGCCTGGACGACAGGGGAAGAGACCCAGTACTTC. It encodes CAWTTGEETQYF. The gene calls are TRBV30 and TRBJ2-5; 8 bases line up with TRBD1. The length of the CDR3 is 12 residues. Looked up from germline, CDR1 is GTSNPN and CDR2 is SVGIG (reference sequence). Trimming cost V 4 bases and J 3 bases; bases outside gene matches: 1.